The next 15 T cell receptor beta chains were all read from a single sample in a study of OX40 agonist ivuxolimab in advanced cancers. Using immunoSEQ multiplex PCR, the repertoire was profiled, and TCRdb retains in-frame clones only, with some absent. The sample includes 45,000 to 60,000 clones, approximately 77% seen only once; the top ten take about 3%. This material consisted of CD4+ or CD8+ T cells sorted from blood, taken in a trial of the OX40 agonist ivuxolimab. The receptors come from an adult with an advanced solid tumor such as melanoma, head and neck, liver or kidney cancer.

The chain links TRBV7-2 to TRBJ2-1; tentative D call: TRBD1 (5 bases). The CDR3 runs 14 residues. The V gene's germline CDR1 is SGHTA and CDR2 FQGNSA. V was cut by 7 bases and J by 3 bases, with 13 bases left in between. The CDR3 DNA reads as TGTGCCAGCAAACCAGGGTTACTCTACAATGAGCAGTTCTTC. This sequence encodes CASKPGLLYNEQFF.

The chain recombines TRBV7-9 with TRBJ2-1; D not certain. Looked up from germline, CDR1 is SEHNR and CDR2 is FQNEAQ (reference sequence). The CDR3 runs 14 residues. The V end lost 7 bases, the J end lost 0 bases, and 10 bases lay between the germline ends. In nucleotides, the CDR3 is TGTGCCAGCAACAGACGGAGCTCCTACAATGAGCAGTTCTTC. Its translation: CASNRRSSYNEQFF.

This chain joins TRBV7-6 and TRBJ1-1; perhaps TRBD1 as D (5 bases). The V end was cut by 2 bases, the J end by 7 bases, with 14 bases between. From germline, CDR1 is SGHVS and CDR2 FNYEAQ. This CDR3 region has 14 residues. CDR3 region: CASSLNPSTDEAFF. The CDR3 DNA follows: TGTGCCAGCAGCTTAAACCCTTCGACAGATGAAGCTTTCTTT.

This chain connects TRBV9 to TRBJ1-1; no clear D. This CDR3 has 15 amino acids. Trimming took off 4 bases at V and 4 bases at J, with 17 bases between the two ends. The germline gives CDR1 SGDLS, CDR2 YYNGEE. In DNA form, the CDR3 reads TGTGCCAGCAGCCTCCTCGGGGAGGGCGGCACTGAAGCTTTCTTT. The encoded protein is CASSLLGEGGTEAFF.

The sample holds a few counts of this clone. V is TRBV5-1 and J is TRBJ1-2; 8 positions agree with TRBD1. V was pared by 0 bases and J by 4 bases, with 14 bases of the junction left unmatched. Germline assignment: CDR1 SGHRS and CDR2 YFSETQ. The CDR3 is 18 residues long. CDR3 loop: CASSLAGWQGAQVYGYTF. The DNA of the CDR3 is TGCGCCAGCAGCTTGGCCGGCTGGCAGGGGGCGCAGGTCTATGGCTACACCTTC.

The chain joins TRBV7-8 to TRBJ2-2; 9 bases line up with TRBD2. Germline CDR1 and CDR2: SGHVS and FQNEAQ. J lost 3 bases, V lost 5 bases, and 10 bases had no gene match. CDR3 length equals 17 residues. The DNA for the CDR3 is TGTGCCAGCAGCCCCCCAAGCGGGAGGAGTCACACCGGGGAGCTGTTTTTT. This translates into CASSPPSGRSHTGELFF.

The chain is built from TRBV29-1 and TRBJ2-3, with no clear D. CDR3 length: 14 amino acids. V was shortened by 3 bases and J by 0 bases, with 10 bases between the two germline ends. The germline V gene encodes CDR1 SQVTM and CDR2 ANQGSEA. CDR3 loop: CSVDGFMSTDTQYF. CDR3 coding DNA: TGCAGCGTTGACGGTTTCATGAGCACAGATACGCAGTATTTT.

This clone is a singleton in its sample. This chain joins TRBV5-8 and TRBJ2-2; D perhaps matches TRBD1 (5 bases). Germline CDR1 is SGHTS and CDR2 is YDEGEE. The CDR3 is made up of 17 amino acids. The ends were cut back, 3 bases at V and 5 bases at J, with 20 bases in the middle. This CDR3 reads CASSYTLTSGRTGELFF. CDR3 nucleotides: TGTGCCAGCAGCTACACCCTAACATCAGGGCGGACCGGGGAGCTGTTTTTT. The full variable domain, with the rest looked up from reference TRBV5-8 and TRBJ2-2, is EAGVTQSPTHLIKTRGQQATLRCSPISGHTSVYWYQQALGLGLQFLLWYDEGEERNRGNFPPRFSGRQFPNYSSELNVNALELEDSALYLCASSYTLTSGRTGELFFGEGSRLTVL.

This clone rates as medium-sized. The chain joins TRBV19 to TRBJ1-1; D uncertain. The CDR3 has 11 residues. CDR1 LNHDA and CDR2 SQIVND come from the germline V gene (reference sequence). V lost 4 bases and J lost 6, with 6 bases in between. The CDR3 loop reads CASSNFAEAFF. The CDR3 DNA reads as TGTGCCAGTAGTAATTTCGCTGAAGCTTTCTTT.

This clone occurred a few times. CDR3 DNA: TGTGCCAGCAGGTCGGCAGGGAAGAGGGAGACCCAGTACTTC. Translation gives CASRSAGKRETQYF. The rearrangement uses TRBV6-1 and TRBJ2-5, with a tentative D call TRBD1 (5 bases). Germline CDR1 reads MNHNS; CDR2 reads SASEGT. The CDR3 length is 14 residues. V shed 6 bases and J shed 5 bases, with 16 bases lying between them.

Here the CDR3 reads CASSRVLAGGGETQYF. CDR3 DNA sequence: TGTGCCAGCAGCCGCGTACTAGCGGGAGGCGGAGAGACCCAGTACTTC. J is TRBJ2-5 and V is TRBV7-9; 12 nucleotides agree with TRBD2. The V gene end was trimmed by 5 bases and the J gene end by 4 bases; junction bases not matched to a gene: 8. From germline, CDR1 is SEHNR and CDR2 FQNEAQ (reference sequence). There are 16 residues in the CDR3.

The chain is built from TRBV11-1 and TRBJ2-7; D possibly corresponds to TRBD1 (5 bases). Trimming took 1 base from V and 6 from J, leaving 16 bases between them. The germline gives CDR1 SGHAT, CDR2 FQDESV (reference sequence). The CDR3 has 15 amino acids. The CDR3 DNA reads TGTGCCAGCAGCTTAGGGGGCTCGCTGAGGACCGAGCAGTACTTC. This codes for CASSLGGSLRTEQYF.

The V and J genes are TRBV19 and TRBJ1-1; D is ambiguous. Germline V CDR1 and CDR2: LNHDA, SQIVND (reference sequence). The V and J ends lost 6 bases and 0 bases respectively, with 20 bases between them. This CDR3 contains 17 residues. The CDR3 DNA follows: TGTGCCAGTAGGCTCAAAGACAAAGGTATCATGAACACTGAAGCTTTCTTT. As protein: CASRLKDKGIMNTEAFF.

The rearrangement joins TRBV27 to TRBJ2-7; 10 nucleotides match TRBD1. Germline V CDR1 and CDR2: MNHEY, SMNVEV (reference sequence). J gave up 3 bases and V 4 bases, and 3 bases lay outside the gene matches. CDR3 length: 14 amino acids. The CDR3 loop is CASSYRTGGYEQYF. CDR3 nucleotide sequence: TGTGCCAGCAGTTACAGGACAGGGGGCTACGAGCAGTACTTC.

J is TRBJ1-2 and V is TRBV18; D gene ambiguous. The V end was cut by 2 bases, the J end by 7 bases, with 11 bases between. Germline CDR1 is KGHSH and CDR2 is LQKENI. This CDR3 has 13 amino acids. The CDR3 here is CASSPERASGYTF. The CDR3 coding sequence is TGTGCCAGCTCACCAGAGAGGGCTTCTGGCTACACCTTC. Complete variable domain (other parts from reference TRBV18 and TRBJ1-2): NAGVMQNPRHLVRRRGQEARLRCSPMKGHSHVYWYRQLPEEGLKFMVYLQKENIIDESGMPKERFSAEFPKEGPSILRIQQVVRGDSAAYFCASSPERASGYTFGSGTRLTVV.